One and the same sample provided the 22 T cell receptor beta chains below, sequenced in a study of vaccination and CD4 T cells after COVID-19 (dated by TCRdb to between 2021 and 2022). In the paper's terms, the treatment or condition label means: approximately nine-day PBMC culture with coronavirus spike peptide pools or control peptides (ViraFEST assay). The library was made by PCR. Sequenced using an Illumina iSeq 100. DNA from cultured CD4+ T cells was subjected to TCR sequencing with the Oncomine TCR Beta short-read assay at the Johns Hopkins FTIC core. TCRdb trimmed the raw reads at Q25, called clones with MiXCR and kept productive beta chains. A single entry per CDR3 protein holds the most common genes and DNA from its merged rows. This sample is represented by 9,500 to 11,000 distinct CDR3 sequences; 70% of them were singletons. The ten biggest clones cover about 12% of the sample. These receptors' targets are unknown.

The source material was CD4+ T cells from blood, cultured in vitro. These receptors came from a human donor who had recovered from COVID-19.

This clonotype occurred a few times. The V call is TRBV6-1, the J call TRBJ1-5; D is unresolved. CDR1 is MNHNS and CDR2 is SASEGT in the germline V gene. Deletions cut 6 bases from V and 0 bases from J, with 21 bases between. The CDR3 has 18 amino acids. The CDR3 DNA reads TGTGCCAGCAGCAAAAGGACGTCCGGGCTCGATAGCAATCAGCCCCAGCATTTT. Its translation is CASSKRTSGLDSNQPQHF.

This clonotype was detected a few times. For the CDR3, the DNA is TGCAGTGCAAACCGACAGGGGGCGGGCAGCAATCAGCCCCAGCATTTT. Its translation: CSANRQGAGSNQPQHF. This rearrangement joins TRBV20-1 to TRBJ1-5, with TRBD1 identical over 10 bases. Per the germline V gene, CDR1 is DFQATT and CDR2 is SNEGSKA (reference sequence). Unmatched junction bases numbered 9, after V lost 6 bases and J lost 1 base. This CDR3 contains 16 residues.

The chain joins TRBV20-1 to TRBJ2-3; the D gene is possibly TRBD1 (6 bases). The CDR3 contains 15 residues. CDR1 is DFQATT and CDR2 is SNEGSKA in the germline V gene (reference sequence). Trimming cost V 0 bases and J 4 bases, with 14 bases left between them. This CDR3 reads CSARDGQGKADTQYF. CDR3 nucleotides: TGCAGTGCTAGAGATGGGCAGGGGAAGGCAGATACGCAGTATTTT.

This sequence joins TRBV7-2 and TRBJ1-1; TRBD1 aligns across 9 bases. Germline assignment: CDR1 SGHTA and CDR2 FQGNSA. The CDR3 sequence is 15 residues long. V trimming: 4 bases; J trimming: 4 bases; junction bases outside the gene matches: 7. CDR3 DNA sequence: TGTGCCAGCAGCTCACAGGGGGCGACCCGCACTGAAGCTTTCTTT. Translating it yields CASSSQGATRTEAFF. The variable domain in full, completed from reference TRBV7-2 and TRBJ1-1, reads GAGVSQSPSNKVTEKGKDVELRCDPISGHTALYWYRQSLGQGLEFLIYFQGNSAPDKSGLPSDRFSAERTGGSVSTLTIQRTQQEDSAVYLCASSSQGATRTEAFFGQGTRLTVV.

This chain joins TRBV7-6 and TRBJ1-5; 7 nucleotides agree with TRBD1. This CDR3 has 11 amino acids. The germline CDR1 and CDR2 sequences are SGHVS and FNYEAQ. J lost 15 bases, V lost 5 bases, and 7 bases had no gene match. The DNA of the CDR3 is TGTGCCAGCAGCAGTACAGGGGATCTGCATTTT. This codes for CASSSTGDLHF. Combining the CDR3 with reference TRBV7-6 and TRBJ1-5 gives the whole variable domain GAGVSQSPRYKVTKRGQDVALRCDPISGHVSLYWYRQALGQGPEFLTYFNYEAQQDKSGLPNDRFSAERPEGSISTLTIQRTEQRDSAMYRCASSSTGDLHFGDGTRLSIL.

This clonotype was detected a few times. The J gene is TRBJ2-7, the V gene TRBV7-2; D is perhaps TRBD2 (6 bases). This CDR3 comprises 14 residues. The V gene lost 5 bases and the J gene lost 5 bases, with 16 bases spanning the gap. Germline assignment: CDR1 SGHTA and CDR2 FQGNSA. Here the CDR3 DNA reads TGTGCCAGCAGCCCCCGGCCGGGAGTCGACGAGCAGTACTTC. Its protein is CASSPRPGVDEQYF.

The V call is TRBV6-1, the J call TRBJ2-5, with D perhaps TRBD1 or TRBD2 (5 bases each). V lost 6 bases and J 2 bases, leaving 10 bases between the germline ends. This CDR3 has 13 residues. Germline assignment: CDR1 MNHNS and CDR2 SASEGT. The chain's CDR3 is CASSWDHQETQYF. The CDR3 DNA reads TGTGCCAGCAGCTGGGACCATCAAGAGACCCAGTACTTC.

The CDR3 bases are TGTGCCAGCAGTCGAGCCGGGATATCGGGTCAGCCCCAGCATTTT. The encoded protein is CASSRAGISGQPQHF. The chain has TRBV6-1 and TRBJ1-5; unclear D gene. The CDR3 spans 15 residues. The germline V gene has CDR1 MNHNS and CDR2 SASEGT. Trimming stripped 5 bases from V and 6 bases from J, with 17 bases between.

The table lists this clonotype with a few counts. This chain connects TRBV7-2 to TRBJ1-2, with D possibly TRBD1 on 6 matching bases. The CDR3 totals 13 residues. V lost 7 bases and J 7 bases, leaving 16 bases between the germline ends. From germline, CDR1 is SGHTA and CDR2 FQGNSA. The CDR3 DNA follows: TGTGCCAGCACCTTCGATTACAGGGCTGGCTACACCTTC. Protein sequence: CASTFDYRAGYTF.

This clonotype occurred a few times. This chain links TRBV20-1 with TRBJ1-5; D is possibly TRBD1 (6 bases). The V gene lost 6 bases and the J gene lost 5 bases, with 8 bases spanning the gap. The CDR3 has 11 residues. Germline-derived CDR1 and CDR2 are DFQATT and SNEGSKA (reference sequence). The CDR3 reads CSAAGDQPQHF. In nucleotides, the CDR3 is TGCAGTGCCGCAGGGGATCAGCCCCAGCATTTT.

This sequence joins TRBV7-9 and TRBJ1-6; the match to TRBD1 covers 11 bases. This CDR3 comprises 15 residues. J gave up 7 bases and V 4 bases, and 3 bases lay outside the gene matches. Per the germline V gene, CDR1 is SEHNR and CDR2 is FQNEAQ (reference sequence). The CDR3 DNA follows: TGTGCCAGCAGCTGGACAGGGGGCCTGAATTCACCCCTCCACTTT. Translation: CASSWTGGLNSPLHF.

A single count supports this clonotype. The V and J genes are TRBV15 and TRBJ2-2; D is possibly TRBD1 (5 bases). V shed 8 bases and J shed 0 bases, with 19 bases lying between them. Germline V gene data show CDR1 as LNHNV and CDR2 as YYDKDF (reference sequence). CDR3 size: 17 residues. The CDR3 loop reads CATSRHSQGANTGELFF. The CDR3 DNA follows: TGTGCCACCTCCAGACATTCCCAGGGCGCGAACACCGGGGAGCTGTTTTTT. The variable domain in full, completed from reference TRBV15 and TRBJ2-2, reads DAMVIQNPRYQVTQFGKPVTLSCSQTLNHNVMYWYQQKSSQAPKLLFHYYDKDFNNEADTPDNFQSRRPNTSFCFLDIRSPGLGDTAMYLCATSRHSQGANTGELFFGEGSRLTVL.

This chain connects TRBV28 to TRBJ1-5; D not certain. CDR3 length equals 11 residues. The V gene's germline CDR1 is MDHEN and CDR2 SYDVKM. Between the trimmed V and J ends, which lost 3 bases and 7 bases, there was a span of 4 bases. The DNA for the CDR3 is TGTGCCAGCAGTTTTCGACAGCCCCAGCATTTT. It encodes CASSFRQPQHF.

This clonotype has only a few counts. This chain joins TRBV6-1 and TRBJ1-2, with D possibly being TRBD1 (5 bases). Looked up from germline, CDR1 is MNHNS and CDR2 is SASEGT. The V end was cut by 8 bases, the J end by 6 bases, with 16 bases between. The CDR3 consists of 13 residues. For the CDR3, the DNA is TGTGCCAGCGTCCGAGGGTCGGGGGATGGCTACACCTTC. It specifies CASVRGSGDGYTF.

This clonotype was seen only a few times. This chain connects TRBV20-1 to TRBJ1-2, with a tentative D call TRBD1 (5 bases). CDR1 is DFQATT, CDR2 SNEGSKA, per germline (reference sequence). V lost 0 bases, J lost 8 bases, and 19 bases lay in between. The CDR3 totals 15 residues. CDR3 bases: TGCAGTGCTAGAGAACCAGGGATCATCCAGGGAGGCTACACCTTC. Translation: CSAREPGIIQGGYTF.

The chain is built from TRBV20-1 and TRBJ2-7; 7 bases fit TRBD1. This CDR3 spans 11 amino acids. From germline, CDR1 is DFQATT and CDR2 SNEGSKA (reference sequence). Unmatched junction bases numbered 4, after V lost 6 bases and J lost 5 bases. The CDR3 region is CSAPQGDEQYF. The CDR3 DNA sequence: TGCAGTGCACCCCAGGGGGACGAGCAGTACTTC.

This clonotype showed up just once. The V and J genes are TRBV6-2 or TRBV6-3 and TRBJ2-5, with D unresolved. Looked up from germline, CDR1 is MNHEY and CDR2 is SVGEGT. The CDR3 has 15 residues. Trimming removed 2 bases from V and 3 bases from J, with 13 bases in between. CDR3 in DNA: TGTGCCAGCAGTTACCCGACTTCTCCAAAAGAGACCCAGTACTTC. Amino acids: CASSYPTSPKETQYF.

This rearrangement joins TRBV6-1 to TRBJ1-6; no definite D call. CDR1 and CDR2 from the germline V gene are MNHNS and SASEGT. V was cut by 5 bases and J by 10 bases, with 12 bases left in between. CDR3 length: 13 amino acids. CDR3 loop: CASSPDRGSPLHF. The CDR3 bases are TGTGCCAGCAGTCCGGATCGAGGGTCACCCCTCCACTTT.

The chain combines TRBV21-1 with TRBJ1-2; TRBD1, the table's D call, lacks a check against the DNA. TRBV21-1 is a listed pseudogene. The length of the CDR3 is 12 residues. CDR3 nucleotide sequence: TGTGCCAGCAGCGCACAGGAGTGCGGCTACACCTTC. It codes for CASSAQECGYTF.

V is TRBV6-5 and J is TRBJ1-6, with D hard to call. The CDR3 has 13 residues. V gave up 4 bases and J gave up 14 bases, with 15 bases separating them. In germline, CDR1 is MNHEY, CDR2 SVGAGI. The CDR3 is CASSWTGIQSLHF. CDR3 bases: TGTGCCAGCAGTTGGACTGGTATTCAATCCCTCCACTTT.

The chain couples TRBV6-2 or TRBV6-3 to TRBJ1-5; D unclear. The V gene lost 2 bases and the J gene lost 5 bases, with 10 bases spanning the gap. The germline V gene encodes CDR1 MNHEY and CDR2 SVGEGT. This CDR3 is built from 14 residues. For the CDR3, the DNA is TGTGCCAGCAGTTACCGAAGGCCAGATCAGCCCCAGCATTTT. Its translation: CASSYRRPDQPQHF.

The chain recombines TRBV6-2 or TRBV6-3 with TRBJ1-1; 7 positions agree with TRBD1. There are 12 residues in the CDR3. Germline lookup yields CDR1 MNHEY and CDR2 SVGEGT. With 2 bases clipped from V and 7 bases from J, the junction kept 1 base outside the gene matches. Written as DNA, the CDR3 is TGTGCCAGCAGTTACACAGGGGTTGAAGCTTTCTTT. This encodes CASSYTGVEAFF.